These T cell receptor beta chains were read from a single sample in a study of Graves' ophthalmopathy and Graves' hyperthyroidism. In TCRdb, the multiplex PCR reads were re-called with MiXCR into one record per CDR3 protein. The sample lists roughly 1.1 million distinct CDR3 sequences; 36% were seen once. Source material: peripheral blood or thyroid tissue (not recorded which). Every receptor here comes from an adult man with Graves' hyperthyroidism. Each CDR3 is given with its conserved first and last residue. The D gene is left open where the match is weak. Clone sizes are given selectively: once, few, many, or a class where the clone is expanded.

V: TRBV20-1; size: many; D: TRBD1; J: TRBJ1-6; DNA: TGCAGTGCTCTCCGGGACAGCAATAATTCACCCCTCCACTTT; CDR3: CSALRDSNNSPLHF
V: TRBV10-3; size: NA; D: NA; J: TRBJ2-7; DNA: TGTGCCATCAGTGAGGCAGACAGCGAGCAGTACTTC; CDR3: CAISEADSEQYF
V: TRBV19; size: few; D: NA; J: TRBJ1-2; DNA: TGTGCCAGTAGAGATTGGGCGTCGACGGAGGGCTACACCTTC; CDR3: CASRDWASTEGYTF
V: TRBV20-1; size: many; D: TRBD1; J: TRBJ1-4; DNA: TGCAGTGCTACGGACAGGGTTGCAACTAATGAAAAACTGTTTTTT; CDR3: CSATDRVATNEKLFF
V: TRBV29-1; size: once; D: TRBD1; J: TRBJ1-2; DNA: TGCAGCCGACTGGGGGTCAATTTGGACAGGGACTATGGCTACACCTTC; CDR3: CSRLGVNLDRDYGYTF
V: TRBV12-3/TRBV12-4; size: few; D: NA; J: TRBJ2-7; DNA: TGTGCCAGCAGTTTTCGGGCCCTCGGTTCCTACGAGCAGTACTTC; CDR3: CASSFRALGSYEQYF
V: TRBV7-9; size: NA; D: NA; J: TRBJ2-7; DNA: TGTGCCAGCAGTTACCCGAGGGCAGGGACAAGGTCCTACGAGCAGTACTTC; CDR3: CASSYPRAGTRSYEQYF
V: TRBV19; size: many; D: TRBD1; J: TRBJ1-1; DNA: TGTGCCAGTAGTCTTGGGCAGGGGGCGTCGGCTTTCTTT; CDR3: CASSLGQGASAFF
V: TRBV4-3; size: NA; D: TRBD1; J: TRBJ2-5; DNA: TGCGCCAGCAGCCAAGTCGCCGGGACAGGGGGAGAGACCCAGTACTTC; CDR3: CASSQVAGTGGETQYF
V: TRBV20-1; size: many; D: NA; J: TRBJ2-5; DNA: TGCAGTGCTAGAGATACCGGCAGCCAAGAGACCCAGTACTTC; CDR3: CSARDTGSQETQYF
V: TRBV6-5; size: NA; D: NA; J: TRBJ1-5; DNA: TGTGCCAGCAGCCAGCTACGTGTTTTCAGGGGCTTACCTCAGCCCCAGCATTTT; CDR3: CASSQLRVFRGLPQPQHF
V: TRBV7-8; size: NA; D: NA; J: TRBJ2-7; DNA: TGTGCCAGCAGCCCCCCCATTGTTGGGAGCCCCTACGAGCAGTACTTC; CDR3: CASSPPIVGSPYEQYF
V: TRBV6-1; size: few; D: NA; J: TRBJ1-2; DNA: TGTGCCTTGTCCGGGACAAAGATCGGCTACACCTTC; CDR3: CALSGTKIGYTF
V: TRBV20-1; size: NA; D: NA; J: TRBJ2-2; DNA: TGCAGTGCGACCGACCTGAACACCGGGGAGCTGTTTTTT; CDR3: CSATDLNTGELFF
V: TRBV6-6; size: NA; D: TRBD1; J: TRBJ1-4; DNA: TGTGCCAGCAGATCTCCGGGACAGGGGAATGAAAAACTGTTTTTT; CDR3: CASRSPGQGNEKLFF
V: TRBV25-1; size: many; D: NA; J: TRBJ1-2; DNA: TGTGCCAGCAGCAAGGACCCAGGCAACTATGGCTACACCTTC; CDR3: CASSKDPGNYGYTF
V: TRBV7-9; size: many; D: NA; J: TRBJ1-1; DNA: TGTGCCAGCAGCTTAGGGGGGCTCCCAAACACTGAAGCTTTCTTT; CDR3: CASSLGGLPNTEAFF
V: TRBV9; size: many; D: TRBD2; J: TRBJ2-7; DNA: TGTGCCAGCAGCGTAGATACCGGGGGGGCATACGAGCAGTACTTC; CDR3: CASSVDTGGAYEQYF
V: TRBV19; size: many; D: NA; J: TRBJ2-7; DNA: TGTGCCACTCGGGGACCGGTGGACGAGCAGTACTTC; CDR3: CATRGPVDEQYF
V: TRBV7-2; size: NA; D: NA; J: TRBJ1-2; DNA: TGTGCCAGCAGCTTAGAAGGTTTGCAGGGAAGCGGGTACACCTTC; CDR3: CASSLEGLQGSGYTF
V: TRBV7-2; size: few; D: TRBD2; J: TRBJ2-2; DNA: TGTGCCAGCACCCTCTCGGGAGGCGGGGAGCTGTTTTTT; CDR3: CASTLSGGGELFF
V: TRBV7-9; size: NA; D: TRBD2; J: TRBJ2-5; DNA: TGTGCCAGCAGCTTGCCTGCGGGAGGGTTTGGAGAGACCCAGTACTTC; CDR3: CASSLPAGGFGETQYF
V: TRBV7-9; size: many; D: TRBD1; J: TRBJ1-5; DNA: TGTGCCAGCGGGGACAGTTTCAATCAGCCCCAGCATTTT; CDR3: CASGDSFNQPQHF
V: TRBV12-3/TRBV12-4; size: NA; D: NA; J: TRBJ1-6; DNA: TGTGCCAGCAGGGTCGGGGGGTATAATTCACCCCTCCACTTT; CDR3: CASRVGGYNSPLHF
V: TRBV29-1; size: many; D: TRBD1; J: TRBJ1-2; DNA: TGCAGCGTACTTAGACAGGGGGCGCCCGGCTACACCTTC; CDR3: CSVLRQGAPGYTF
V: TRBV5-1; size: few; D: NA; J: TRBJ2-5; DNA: TGCGCCAGCAGCTTTAGCAGGGTCCGAGAGACCCAGTACTTC; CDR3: CASSFSRVRETQYF
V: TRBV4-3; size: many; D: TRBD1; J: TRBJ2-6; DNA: TGCGCCAGCAGCCGGGACAGTGTCTCTGGGGCCAACGTCCTGACTTTC; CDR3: CASSRDSVSGANVLTF
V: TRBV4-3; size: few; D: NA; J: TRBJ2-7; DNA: TGCGCCAGCAGCCAAGCTAGCGCCCGACTCCACGAGCAGTACTTC; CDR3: CASSQASARLHEQYF
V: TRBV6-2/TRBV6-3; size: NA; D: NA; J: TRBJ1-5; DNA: TGTGCCAGCAGTTTCGACATCACATGGGAGCCCCAGCATTTT; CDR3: CASSFDITWEPQHF
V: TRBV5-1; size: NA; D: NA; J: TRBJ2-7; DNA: TGCGCCAGCAGCTTGGTGCTAGCAGTACAACTATTCAACTACGAGCAGTACTTC; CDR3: CASSLVLAVQLFNYEQYF
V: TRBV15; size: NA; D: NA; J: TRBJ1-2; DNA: TGTGCCACCAGCAGACCGGGCGGTGGCTACACCTTC; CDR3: CATSRPGGGYTF
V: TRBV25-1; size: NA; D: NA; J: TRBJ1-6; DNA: TGTGCCAGCCCCGTCCCCCAACCCCATAATTCACCCCTCCACTTT; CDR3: CASPVPQPHNSPLHF
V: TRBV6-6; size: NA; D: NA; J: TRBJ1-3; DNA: TGTGCCAGCAGTTATCATGCAAGCTCTGGAAACACCATATATTTT; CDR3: CASSYHASSGNTIYF
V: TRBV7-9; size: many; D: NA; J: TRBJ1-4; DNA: TGTGCCAGCAGCTTGAAGACAACTAATGAAAAACTGTTTTTT; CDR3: CASSLKTTNEKLFF
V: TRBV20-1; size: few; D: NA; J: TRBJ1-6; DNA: TGCAGTGCTAGGGCGGGCCCCCACGTACACGGGGACTTCTTTTATAATTCACCCCTCCACTTT; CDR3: CSARAGPHVHGDFFYNSPLHF
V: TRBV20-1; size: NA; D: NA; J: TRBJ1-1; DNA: TGCAGTGCTTCGGGACACAAGAACACTGAAGCTTTCTTT; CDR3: CSASGHKNTEAFF
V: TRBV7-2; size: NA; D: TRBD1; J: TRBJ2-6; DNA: TGTGCCAGCAGCTCGGACAGGGAGGCCAACGTCCTGACTTTC; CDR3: CASSSDREANVLTF